Shown below are 14 T cell receptor beta chains from a single sample sequenced in a study of T-cell memory formation after mild COVID-19 (dated by TCRdb to the early 2020s). Libraries came from 5' RACE. The sequencer was an Illumina NovaSeq 6000. TCRdb trimmed public reads at Q25 via fastp, called clones via MiXCR and kept in-frame beta chains. Under each unique CDR3 protein, matching rows form one entry showing the most common genes and DNA. For this sample the table gives under 400,000 distinct CDR3 sequences, of which around a fifth were detected only once. 9.5% to 15% of the sample lies in the top ten. Sequenced sample: PBMCs or a T cell subset sorted from them (not recorded which). The source of these receptors is an adult woman who had mild COVID-19 (a few samples of this study predate the infection). The sample titles of this study are shuffled in the database, so cell type and time point are left out; the donor was told from shared clones.

This clonotype has just a few counts. V gene TRBV12-3 or TRBV12-4 combines with J gene TRBJ1-1; D uncertain. The V gene lost 3 bases and the J gene lost 4 bases, with 9 bases spanning the gap. The CDR3 sequence is 13 residues long. The CDR3 nucleotides are TGTGCCAGCAGTTTCAAAAAGAGCACTGAAGCTTTCTTT. This gives the protein CASSFKKSTEAFF.

The V call is TRBV7-9, the J call TRBJ1-1; TRBD1 agrees at 11 bases. Germline V gene sequence: CDR1 SEHNR, CDR2 FQNEAQ (reference sequence). J was trimmed by 7 bases and V by 4 bases; bases with no gene match: 5. The CDR3 has 14 amino acids. Written as DNA, the CDR3 is TGTGCCAGCAGCTGGACAGGGGGCACCAATGAAGCTTTCTTT. Translating gives CASSWTGGTNEAFF.

This chain connects TRBV20-1 to TRBJ2-7; TRBD1 might be the D (5 bases). The germline V and J ends were trimmed by 2 bases and 7 bases, with 12 bases remaining between them. CDR1 and CDR2 from the germline V gene are DFQATT and SNEGSKA (reference sequence). CDR3 length: 12 residues. The CDR3 region has the DNA TGCAGTGCTAGACAGGGCTCACTAGAGCAGTACTTC. It translates to CSARQGSLEQYF.

This clonotype was detected once. The rearrangement uses TRBV3-1 and TRBJ2-3; no firm D call. The V end lost 3 bases, the J end lost 0 bases, and 13 bases lay between the germline ends. The CDR3 is made up of 16 amino acids. Germline CDR1 reads LGHDT; CDR2 reads YNNKEL (reference sequence). The chain's CDR3 is CASSQYGGASTDTQYF. The CDR3 DNA is TGTGCCAGCAGCCAGTACGGCGGAGCTAGCACAGATACGCAGTATTTT.

The chain employs TRBV2 and TRBJ2-1; tentatively, D is TRBD2 (7 bases). The CDR3 has 14 residues. The V end was cut by 1 base, the J end by 9 bases, with 13 bases between. Per the germline V gene, CDR1 is SNHLY and CDR2 is FYNNEI. In DNA, the CDR3 is TGTGCCAGCAGTGAAGTGGGGGGGCCGGTTGAGCAGTTCTTC. Its protein product is CASSEVGGPVEQFF.

This clonotype has more than one count but fewer than ten. This chain links TRBV5-1 with TRBJ2-5; D could derive from TRBD1 or TRBD2 (5 bases each). Trimming took off 1 base at V and 5 bases at J, with 9 bases between the two ends. The CDR3 is made up of 13 amino acids. Germline V CDR1 and CDR2: SGHRS, YFSETQ. This CDR3 reads CASSLNGAETQYF. CDR3 DNA: TGCGCCAGCAGCTTGAACGGGGCGGAGACCCAGTACTTC.

The chain uses TRBV11-2 and TRBJ1-3; D possibly corresponds to TRBD1 (6 bases). The CDR3 has 15 amino acids. The ends were cut back, 6 bases at V and 0 bases at J, with 12 bases in the middle. Germline CDR1 is SGHAT and CDR2 is FQNNGV. The DNA for the CDR3 is TGTGCCAGCAGACTAACAGGGAGCTCTGGAAACACCATATATTTT. Residues: CASRLTGSSGNTIYF. Together with reference TRBV11-2 and TRBJ1-3, the CDR3 gives the full variable domain: EAGVAQSPRYKIIEKRQSVAFWCNPISGHATLYWYQQILGQGPKLLIQFQNNGVVDDSQLPKDRFSAERLKGVDSTLKIQPAKLEDSAVYLCASRLTGSSGNTIYFGEGSWLTVV.

This clonotype was detected a few times. This chain joins TRBV4-1 and TRBJ2-1; 7 nucleotides agree with TRBD1. Germline CDR1 is MGHRA and CDR2 is YSYEKL. CDR3 length: 15 amino acids. J was trimmed by 5 bases and V by 4 bases; bases with no gene match: 8. CDR3 region: CASSPQGEFHNEQFF. Written as DNA, the CDR3 is TGCGCCAGCAGCCCGCAGGGGGAATTTCACAATGAGCAGTTCTTC.

This clonotype was observed a few times. This sequence joins TRBV9 and TRBJ2-1; D is unclear. V was trimmed by 2 bases and J by 9 bases, leaving 9 bases between them. The V gene's germline CDR1 is SGDLS and CDR2 YYNGEE. This CDR3 region has 12 residues. The CDR3 region has the DNA TGTGCCAGCAGCGTGAAAGGCATTGAGCAGTTCTTC. Protein sequence: CASSVKGIEQFF. The full variable domain, completed using reference TRBV9 and TRBJ2-1, is DSGVTQTPKHLITATGQRVTLRCSPRSGDLSVYWYQQSLDQGLQFLIQYYNGEERAKGNILERFSAQQFPDLHSELNLSSLELGDSALYFCASSVKGIEQFFGPGTRLTVL.

The J gene is TRBJ2-1, the V gene TRBV11-3; D might be TRBD1 (5 bases). The CDR3 has 13 amino acids. With 3 bases removed from V and 4 bases from J, the gap between germline ends came to 7 bases. The germline gives CDR1 SGHNT, CDR2 YENEEA. For the CDR3, the DNA is TGTGCCAGCAGCTTTACAGGTTACAATGAGCAGTTCTTC. This encodes CASSFTGYNEQFF.

This clonotype has more than one count but fewer than ten. The chain has TRBV24-1 and TRBJ2-1; D is ambiguous. Germline CDR1 KGHDR, CDR2 SFDVKD. The CDR3 covers 12 residues. The V gene lost 1 base and the J gene lost 8 bases, with 5 bases spanning the gap. The CDR3 reads CATSDLVDEQFF. The CDR3 DNA reads as TGTGCCACCAGTGATTTAGTGGATGAGCAGTTCTTC.

This clonotype was observed a handful of times. This chain links TRBV7-2 with TRBJ2-7; D not resolved. CDR3 length: 14 amino acids. The V end lost 3 bases, the J end lost 1 base, and 10 bases lay between the germline ends. Germline CDR1 reads SGHTA; CDR2 reads FQGNSA. CDR3 sequence reads: CASSFYPGSYEQYF. CDR3 nucleotide sequence: TGTGCCAGCAGCTTTTATCCTGGGTCCTACGAGCAGTACTTC.

V gene TRBV29-1 combines with J gene TRBJ2-7; perhaps TRBD2 as D (5 bases). The V end lost 4 bases, the J end lost 6 bases, and 16 bases lay between the germline ends. CDR1 and CDR2 (germline): SQVTM, ANQGSEA. This CDR3 has 13 amino acids. CDR3 protein: CSVGTPGLGEQYF. CDR3 nucleotides: TGCAGCGTTGGGACTCCAGGACTGGGCGAGCAGTACTTC.

Here the CDR3 reads CATRGLAGDGYNEQFF. The DNA of the CDR3 is TGTGCCACCAGGGGGCTAGCGGGAGATGGCTACAATGAGCAGTTCTTC. The rearrangement uses TRBV24-1 and TRBJ2-1; 10 bases fit TRBD2. Per germline, CDR1 KGHDR and CDR2 SFDVKD. V gave up 7 bases and J gave up 3 bases; unmatched junction bases: 8. This CDR3 spans 16 amino acids.